This TCR beta chain was observed in a study of CD8+ T cells in alopecia areata. In the study overall: Female C3H/HeJ mice aged about 7-11 weeks received skin from spontaneously alopecic C3H/HeJ graft donors aged about 6-12 months.

Sequencing used cDNA as its template, made by extracting RNA and reverse transcribing it. Clones were read by immunoSEQ multiplex PCR, and TCRdb kept only the in-frame ones, dropping some. The specimen has 200,000 to 300,000 clones, none found just once. Cells pooled from cutaneous lymph nodes were sorted on CD4, CD8alpha, NKG2D, NKG2ACE and other markers. This clone was counted only a few times. The antigen is unknown. The genes and germline here are from mouse. The read falls 4 residues short of the CDR3 end, and the missing part is taken from the germline J gene. Study findings and constraints: The study found TCR sharing across patients less clear than in mice, possibly for HLA reasons. Lesional tissue from the scalp (especially in alopecia totalis/universalis) showed higher clonality than normal scalp. Scalp sequencing captures resident alphabeta T cells of normal skin too.

Germline V lookup: CDR1 NSHNY, CDR2 SYGAGN. Trimming removed 4 bases from V and 3 bases from J, with 11 bases in between. The CDR3 extends over 14 amino acids. The specimen was CD4+ T cells sorted from a lymph node. The receptor's source is a C3H/HeJ mouse with alopecia areata. The MHC haplotype recorded for the strain is H2-k. The genes are TRBV13-1 and TRBJ2-1; tentatively, D is TRBD1 (6 bases). This CDR3 is CASSPRDIYAEQFF. The CDR3 DNA, read in part, is TGTGCCAGCAGTCCCCGGGACATCTATGCT.